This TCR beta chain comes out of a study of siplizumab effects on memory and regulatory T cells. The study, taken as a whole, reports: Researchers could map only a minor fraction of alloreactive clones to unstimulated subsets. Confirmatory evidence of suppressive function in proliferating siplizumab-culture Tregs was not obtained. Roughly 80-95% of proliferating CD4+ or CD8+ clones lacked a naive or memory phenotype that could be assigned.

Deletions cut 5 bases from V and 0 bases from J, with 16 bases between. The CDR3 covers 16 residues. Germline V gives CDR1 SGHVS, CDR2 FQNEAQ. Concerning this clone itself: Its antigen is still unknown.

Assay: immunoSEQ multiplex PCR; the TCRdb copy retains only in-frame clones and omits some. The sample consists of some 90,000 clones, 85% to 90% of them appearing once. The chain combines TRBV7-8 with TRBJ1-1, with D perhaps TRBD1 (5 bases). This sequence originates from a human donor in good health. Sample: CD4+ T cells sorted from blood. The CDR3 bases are TGTGCCAGCAGCCTCATGGGACGGGCCCTGAACACTGAAGCTTTCTTT. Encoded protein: CASSLMGRALNTEAFF.